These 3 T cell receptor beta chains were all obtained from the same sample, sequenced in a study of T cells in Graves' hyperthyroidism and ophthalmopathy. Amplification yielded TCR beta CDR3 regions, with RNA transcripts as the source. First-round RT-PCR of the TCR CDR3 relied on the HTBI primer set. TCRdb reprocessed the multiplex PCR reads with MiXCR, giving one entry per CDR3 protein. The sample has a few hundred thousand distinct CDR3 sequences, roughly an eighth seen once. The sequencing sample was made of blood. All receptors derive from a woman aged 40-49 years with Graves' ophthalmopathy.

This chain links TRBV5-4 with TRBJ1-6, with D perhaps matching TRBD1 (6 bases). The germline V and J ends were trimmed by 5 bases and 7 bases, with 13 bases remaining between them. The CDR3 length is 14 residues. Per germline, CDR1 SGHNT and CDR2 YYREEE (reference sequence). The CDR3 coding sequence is TGTGCCAGCAGGCCGGGACAACAAAATTCACCCCTCCACTTT. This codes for CASRPGQQNSPLHF.

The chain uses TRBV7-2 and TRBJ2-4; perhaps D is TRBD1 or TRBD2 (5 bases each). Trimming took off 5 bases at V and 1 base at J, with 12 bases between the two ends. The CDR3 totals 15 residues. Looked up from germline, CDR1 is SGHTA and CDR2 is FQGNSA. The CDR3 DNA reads TGTGCCAGCAGCCACCTCTGGGGGGCCAAAAACATTCAGTACTTC. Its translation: CASSHLWGAKNIQYF.

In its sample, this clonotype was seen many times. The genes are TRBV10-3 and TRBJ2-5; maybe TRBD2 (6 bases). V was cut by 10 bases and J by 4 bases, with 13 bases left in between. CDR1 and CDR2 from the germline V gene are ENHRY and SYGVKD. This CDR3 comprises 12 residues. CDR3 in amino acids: CATSSEGETQYF. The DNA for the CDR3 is TGTGCCACCTCTAGCGAGGGAGAGACCCAGTACTTC.